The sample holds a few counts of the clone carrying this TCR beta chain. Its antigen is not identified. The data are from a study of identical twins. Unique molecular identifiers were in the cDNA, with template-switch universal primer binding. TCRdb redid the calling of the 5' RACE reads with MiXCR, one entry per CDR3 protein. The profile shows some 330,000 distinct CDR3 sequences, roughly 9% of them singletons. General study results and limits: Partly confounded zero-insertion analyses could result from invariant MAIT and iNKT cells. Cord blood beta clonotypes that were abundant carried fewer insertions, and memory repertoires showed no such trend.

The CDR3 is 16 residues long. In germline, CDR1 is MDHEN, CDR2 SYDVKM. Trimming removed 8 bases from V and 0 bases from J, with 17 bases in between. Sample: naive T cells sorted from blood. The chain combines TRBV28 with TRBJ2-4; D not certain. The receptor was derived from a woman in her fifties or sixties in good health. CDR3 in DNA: TGTGCCAGCGACGGCGGAACATTACTAGCCAAAAACATTCAGTACTTC. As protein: CASDGGTLLAKNIQYF.